This record looks at one TCR beta chain sequence and its context. The PCR contained 60 Vbeta and 13 Jbeta primers. Method: immunoSEQ multiplex PCR; TCRdb's copy keeps in-frame clones and lacks some. The sample holds around 150,000 clones, around four fifths seen once. The data were obtained in a study of cytomegalovirus exposure and HLA in healthy donors. J gave up 2 bases and V 4 bases, and 4 bases lay outside the gene matches. Germline CDR1 reads MNHEY; CDR2 reads SMNVEV (reference sequence). This CDR3 region has 15 residues. This TCR was recovered from a man between 18 and 35 years old in good health and CMV-seronegative. Specimen: PBMCs. The V call is TRBV27, the J call TRBJ1-2; 10 bases are a match to TRBD1. In DNA form, the CDR3 reads TGTGCCAGCAGTTGGACAGGGGGAGGGAACTATGGCTACACCTTC. It encodes CASSWTGGGNYGYTF.